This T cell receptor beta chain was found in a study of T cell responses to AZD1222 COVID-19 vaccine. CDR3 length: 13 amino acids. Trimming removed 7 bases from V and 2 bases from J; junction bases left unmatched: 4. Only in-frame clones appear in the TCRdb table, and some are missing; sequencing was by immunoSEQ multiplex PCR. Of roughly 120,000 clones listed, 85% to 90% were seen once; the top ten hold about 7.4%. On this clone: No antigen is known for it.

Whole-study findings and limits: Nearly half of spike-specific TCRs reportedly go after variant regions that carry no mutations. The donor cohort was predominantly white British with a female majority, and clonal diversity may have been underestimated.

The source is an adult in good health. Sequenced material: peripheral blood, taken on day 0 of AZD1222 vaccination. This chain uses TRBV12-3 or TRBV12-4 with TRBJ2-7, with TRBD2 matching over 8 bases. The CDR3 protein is CASTREGAYEQYF. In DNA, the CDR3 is TGTGCCAGCACCCGGGAGGGGGCCTACGAGCAGTACTTC.